Each of the 28 T cell receptor beta chains below was sequenced from the same sample in a study of cytomegalovirus exposure and HLA in healthy donors. PCR was performed using 60 Vbeta and 13 Jbeta primers. Sequencing used immunoSEQ multiplex PCR; TCRdb keeps in-frame clones, though not all of them. This sample has some 200,000 clones, with 82% found just once. The specimen sequenced was PBMCs. These receptor sequences come from a woman under 30 in good health and CMV-seronegative.

The J gene is TRBJ2-3, the V gene TRBV9; D is perhaps TRBD2 (5 bases). Germline values: CDR1 SGDLS, CDR2 YYNGEE. Trimming removed 7 bases from V and 0 bases from J, with 18 bases in between. The CDR3 runs to 16 residues. This CDR3 reads CASAGWEEQSTDTQYF. The CDR3 DNA reads as TGTGCCAGCGCGGGCTGGGAAGAACAAAGCACAGATACGCAGTATTTT.

The gene calls are TRBV7-3 and TRBJ1-1, with D possibly TRBD1 on 5 matching bases. V was cut by 5 bases and J by 1 base, with 14 bases left in between. The CDR3 runs to 15 residues. Germline CDR1 is SGHTA and CDR2 is FQGTGA. The CDR3 reads CASSARGGSNTEAFF. The DNA of the CDR3 is TGTGCCAGCAGCGCCCGGGGGGGGTCGAACACTGAAGCTTTCTTT.

The chain joins TRBV14 to TRBJ2-1; D call uncertain. Germline CDR1 SGHDN, CDR2 FVKESK. The CDR3 extends over 13 amino acids. Trimming removed 0 bases from V and 7 bases from J, with 7 bases in between. The CDR3 region has the DNA TGTGCCAGCAGCCAAGACTGGCAAAATGAGCAGTTCTTC. It specifies CASSQDWQNEQFF.

The chain uses TRBV7-6 and TRBJ2-3, with TRBD1 as a possible D gene (5 bases). Trimming removed 2 bases from V and 0 bases from J, with 9 bases in between. Germline V gene lookup returns CDR1 SGHVS and CDR2 FNYEAQ. The CDR3 runs 15 residues. DNA for the CDR3: TGTGCCAGCAGCTTAACGCCAGGGAGCACAGATACGCAGTATTTT. Translated: CASSLTPGSTDTQYF.

The rearrangement uses TRBV6-1 and TRBJ2-7; weak D call: TRBD1 (6 bases). The CDR3 spans 15 residues. The V gene's germline CDR1 is MNHNS and CDR2 SASEGT. The V gene lost 0 bases and the J gene lost 1 base, with 10 bases spanning the gap. The CDR3, as DNA: TGTGCCAGCAGTGAAGCCCCCGACAGGTCCTACGAGCAGTACTTC. Residues: CASSEAPDRSYEQYF.

A few counts support this clone. V is TRBV9 and J is TRBJ1-5; 10 bases align to TRBD1. With V trimmed by 4 bases and J by 4 bases, 2 bases remained unmatched. CDR3 length: 14 amino acids. CDR1 SGDLS and CDR2 YYNGEE come from the germline V gene. CDR3 loop: CASSPGQGNQPQHF. CDR3 nucleotides: TGTGCCAGCAGCCCGGGACAGGGGAATCAGCCCCAGCATTTT.

The chain uses TRBV7-9 and TRBJ2-7, with TRBD2 matching over 9 bases. CDR1 and CDR2 (germline): SEHNR, FQNEAQ (reference sequence). V was pared by 3 bases and J by 1 base, with 4 bases of the junction left unmatched. This CDR3 spans 15 amino acids. The CDR3 DNA follows: TGTGCCAGCAGCTTCGGGACTAGCAGATCCTACGAGCAGTACTTC. It yields the protein CASSFGTSRSYEQYF.

The CDR3 nucleotides are TGTGCCAGCAGTCGGACAGGAACGTACTTC. The encoded protein is CASSRTGTYF. J is TRBJ2-7 and V is TRBV6-5, with TRBD1 matching 7 bases. The V gene end was trimmed by 5 bases and the J gene end by 12 bases; junction bases not matched to a gene: 4. Per germline, CDR1 MNHEY and CDR2 SVGAGI. The CDR3 covers 10 residues.

A word on this clone: Sequence at one end of the junction differs from germline and may be a read error. This chain connects TRBV7-9 to TRBJ1-3, with a weak D call TRBD1 (6 bases). There are 12 residues in the CDR3. Looked up from germline, CDR1 is SEHNR and CDR2 is FQNEAQ (reference sequence). CDR3: CSSSSDRQDFYF. The CDR3 DNA follows: TGTTCCAGCAGCTCCGACCGACAGGACTTTTATTTT.

The rearrangement links TRBV5-4 to TRBJ1-1; a possible D gene is TRBD1 (5 bases). The CDR3 is made up of 14 amino acids. CDR1 is SGHNT and CDR2 is YYREEE in the germline V gene (reference sequence). The V and J ends lost 0 bases and 5 bases respectively, with 11 bases between them. CDR3 sequence reads: CASSLGGWTTEAFF. In DNA, the CDR3 is TGTGCCAGCAGCTTGGGGGGATGGACAACTGAAGCTTTCTTT.

This chain joins TRBV11-2 and TRBJ1-1; no firm D call. V was shortened by 5 bases and J by 2 bases, with 9 bases between the two germline ends. The CDR3 has 13 amino acids. The germline V gene has CDR1 SGHAT and CDR2 FQNNGV. Here the CDR3 DNA reads TGTGCCAGCAGCAGTAGTATAAACACTGAAGCTTTCTTT. This gives the protein CASSSSINTEAFF.

The chain couples TRBV7-2 to TRBJ2-3; D is perhaps TRBD2 (6 bases). Between the trimmed V and J ends, which lost 3 bases and 6 bases, there was a span of 16 bases. Germline CDR1 and CDR2: SGHTA and FQGNSA. The CDR3 is made up of 15 amino acids. The CDR3 sequence: CASSFYVGRDDTQYF. DNA for the CDR3: TGTGCCAGCAGCTTTTATGTGGGGCGGGACGATACGCAGTATTTT.

This clone is a singleton in its sample. The CDR3 bases are TGCGCCAGCAATCCCACAGTACAATCGAACACTGAAGCTTTCTTT. As protein: CASNPTVQSNTEAFF. The V call is TRBV5-1, the J call TRBJ1-1, with D unclear. The CDR3 loop spans 15 amino acids. Trimming stripped 6 bases from V and 1 base from J, with 16 bases between. The germline gives CDR1 SGHRS, CDR2 YFSETQ.

The gene calls are TRBV6-5 and TRBJ2-1; TRBD2 aligns across 8 bases. This CDR3 is built from 14 residues. V was clipped by 4 bases and J by 9 bases; unmatched bases: 8. Germline V gene lookup returns CDR1 MNHEY and CDR2 SVGAGI. The CDR3 sequence: CASSSPGLGGEQFF. The CDR3 DNA sequence: TGTGCCAGCAGTTCACCGGGACTAGGTGGTGAGCAGTTCTTC.

V is TRBV28 and J is TRBJ2-2; TRBD2 agrees at 10 bases. Germline values: CDR1 MDHEN, CDR2 SYDVKM. CDR3 length equals 16 residues. The V segment lost 5 bases and the J segment 4 bases; nucleotides outside the gene matches: 7. In DNA form, the CDR3 reads TGTGCCAGCAGTCTTCTAGCGGGAGCCCTCACCGGGGAGCTGTTTTTT. It codes for CASSLLAGALTGELFF.

The chain employs TRBV27 and TRBJ1-5; D is perhaps TRBD1 (6 bases). The germline CDR1 and CDR2 sequences are MNHEY and SMNVEV (reference sequence). The CDR3 covers 17 residues. V was cut by 6 bases and J by 0 bases, with 18 bases left in between. CDR3 region: CASRPGQWDYSNQPQHF. Written as DNA, the CDR3 is TGTGCCAGCAGGCCCGGACAGTGGGATTATAGCAATCAGCCCCAGCATTTT.

The V and J genes are TRBV7-9 and TRBJ2-1; 7 bases fit TRBD2. The germline V gene encodes CDR1 SEHNR and CDR2 FQNEAQ (reference sequence). V lost 8 bases and J lost 5; bases outside the gene matches: 15. This CDR3 contains 16 residues. This CDR3 is CASEKDGGEGNNEQFF. Written as DNA, the CDR3 is TGTGCCAGCGAGAAGGACGGAGGGGAGGGAAACAATGAGCAGTTCTTC.

The chain recombines TRBV19 with TRBJ2-7, with 9 bases matching TRBD1. V dropped 5 bases and J dropped 5; count of bases not matched to a gene: 10. The length of the CDR3 is 15 residues. Germline CDR1 and CDR2: LNHDA and SQIVND (reference sequence). CDR3 in amino acids: CASSSVAGQGHEQYF. The DNA of the CDR3 is TGTGCCAGTAGTTCCGTTGCGGGACAGGGTCACGAGCAGTACTTC.

CDR3 sequence (DNA): TGTGCCATCAGTGAGCGGTCAGATACGCAGTATTTT. It encodes CAISERSDTQYF. The chain couples TRBV10-3 to TRBJ2-3; no clear D gene. V was cut by 2 bases and J by 4 bases, with 4 bases left in between. The germline gives CDR1 ENHRY, CDR2 SYGVKD. The CDR3 spans 12 residues.

The gene calls are TRBV5-4 and TRBJ2-7, with a tentative D call TRBD1 (5 bases). The V end was cut by 2 bases, the J end by 3 bases, with 12 bases between. Germline assignment: CDR1 SGHNT and CDR2 YYREEE (reference sequence). This CDR3 spans 14 amino acids. CDR3 region: CASSFQGQGYEQYF. DNA for the CDR3: TGTGCCAGCAGCTTCCAGGGTCAAGGCTACGAGCAGTACTTC.

The V gene is TRBV18, the J gene TRBJ2-1, with 7 bases identical to TRBD1. The germline V gene encodes CDR1 KGHSH and CDR2 LQKENI. This CDR3 comprises 16 residues. V gave up 4 bases and J gave up 5 bases; unmatched junction bases: 11. The CDR3 bases are TGTGCCAGCTCACATACTGGGGACAGCCATAACAATGAGCAGTTCTTC. Protein sequence: CASSHTGDSHNNEQFF.

The gene calls are TRBV19 and TRBJ2-5, with 10 bases lining up with TRBD2. Germline values: CDR1 LNHDA, CDR2 SQIVND (reference sequence). Germline trimming cut 1 base from V and 4 bases from J; bases unmatched to any gene: 9. This CDR3 is 17 amino acids long. The CDR3 nucleotides read TGTGCCAGTAGTATAGGGAGCGGGGGGGCGCTTCCAGAGACCCAGTACTTC. The encoded protein is CASSIGSGGALPETQYF.

This clone was recorded a few times. The CDR3, as DNA: TGTGCCAGCAGCTCCAGGGTAGGAACAGATACGCAGTATTTT. Its protein product is CASSSRVGTDTQYF. The chain couples TRBV7-9 to TRBJ2-3, with a tentative D call TRBD1 (5 bases). CDR1 is SEHNR, CDR2 FQNEAQ, per germline (reference sequence). V was trimmed by 4 bases and J by 3 bases, leaving 11 bases between them. The CDR3 has 14 residues.

This chain links TRBV5-5 with TRBJ2-2; 7 nucleotides match TRBD2. The J segment lost 7 bases and the V segment lost 3 bases, leaving 12 bases of the junction unmatched. Germline loops: CDR1 SGHKS, CDR2 YYEKEE (reference sequence). The CDR3 sequence is 16 residues long. In nucleotides, the CDR3 is TGTGCCAGCAGCTCCGGGAGGCGGGAGACGGTCGGGGAGCTGTTTTTT. As protein: CASSSGRRETVGELFF.

This chain uses TRBV29-1 with TRBJ2-5; 8 nucleotides align to TRBD1. Germline loops: CDR1 SQVTM, CDR2 ANQGSEA. This CDR3 is 12 amino acids long. Unmatched junction bases numbered 5, after V lost 3 bases and J lost 8 bases. The CDR3 protein is CSVDRGHETQYF. CDR3 DNA: TGCAGCGTTGACAGGGGGCATGAAACCCAGTACTTC.

This clone turned up a few times. The chain recombines TRBV28 with TRBJ2-7, with a tentative D call TRBD1 (5 bases). This CDR3 contains 15 residues. Germline CDR1 and CDR2: MDHEN and SYDVKM. V gave up 4 bases and J gave up 1 base, with 14 bases separating them. The CDR3 region is CASSSPEDISYEQYF. The CDR3 DNA follows: TGTGCCAGCAGTTCTCCCGAGGACATATCCTACGAGCAGTACTTC.

V is TRBV28 and J is TRBJ2-7; TRBD2 matches 9 bases. This CDR3 comprises 14 residues. The J segment lost 3 bases and the V segment lost 3 bases, leaving 3 bases of the junction unmatched. CDR1 and CDR2 from the germline V gene are MDHEN and SYDVKM. The CDR3 loop reads CASSFGLANYEQYF. The CDR3 DNA follows: TGTGCCAGCAGTTTTGGACTAGCGAACTACGAGCAGTACTTC.

The chain carries TRBV27 and TRBJ2-7; 8 bases line up with TRBD1. V gave up 6 bases and J gave up 6 bases; unmatched junction bases: 7. Germline loops: CDR1 MNHEY, CDR2 SMNVEV (reference sequence). CDR3 length: 13 amino acids. CDR3 region: CASSRQGPGEQYF. CDR3 nucleotides: TGTGCCAGCAGCCGACAGGGGCCTGGCGAGCAGTACTTC.